The sequence of this T cell receptor (beta chain) was determined in a study of blood T cell repertoires in COVID-19. Turning to the study itself: The analysed material was cDNA or gDNA that came from T cells, B-cell-depleted T cells, or PBMCs.

Participants were aged roughly 18 to 90 years from about two dozen US areas. Participant-given clinical history determined each cohort assignment. This CDR3 contains 16 residues. Germline loops: CDR1 MNHNS, CDR2 SASEGT. V dropped 0 bases and J dropped 0 bases, with 9 bases sitting between them. Sequencing used immunoSEQ multiplex PCR; TCRdb keeps in-frame clones, though not all of them. The data contain about 200,000 clones, around nine tenths of them singletons. This receptor was identified in a woman aged 25 to 45 with acute COVID-19. Specimen: PBMCs or T cells enriched from blood (not recorded which). The V and J genes are TRBV6-1 and TRBJ1-3, with a possible D match to TRBD1 (6 bases). The CDR3 DNA reads TGTGCCAGCAGTGAAGCAAGGGGGAGCTCTGGAAACACCATATATTTT. Translated: CASSEARGSSGNTIYF.